The 12 T cell receptor beta chains below all came from one sample that was sequenced in a study of post-analysis software for immune sequencing data. Study observations and caveats: Elevated frequency relative to controls characterized a handful of TRBV segments in patients, TRBV5-6, TRBV5-1 and TRBV20-1 among them.

No antigen has been identified for these receptors. Prepared TCR beta cDNA libraries contained unique molecular identifiers. One entry per CDR3 protein results from TCRdb running MiXCR on the PCR reads. The sample carries 600,000 to 750,000 distinct CDR3 sequences, roughly three fifths recorded once. The sequenced sample was blood. The receptors derive from a girl aged 2-10 years with multiple sclerosis.

The rearrangement joins TRBV6-5 to TRBJ2-1; the D is unclear. Trimming removed 0 bases at V and 5 bases at J, with 5 bases between. CDR3 size: 13 residues. Per germline, CDR1 MNHEY and CDR2 SVGAGI. For the CDR3, the DNA is TGTGCCAGCAGTTACTCGGCGGACAATGAGCAGTTCTTC. As protein: CASSYSADNEQFF.

The chain recombines TRBV14 with TRBJ2-1; 7 bases fit TRBD1. Germline V gives CDR1 SGHDN, CDR2 FVKESK. The CDR3 runs 16 residues. The ends lost 0 bases at V and 7 bases at J; junction bases unmatched: 9. DNA for the CDR3: TGTGCCAGCAGCCAAGAGATTCTAGCAGGGGGAAATGAGCAGTTCTTC. Amino acid sequence: CASSQEILAGGNEQFF.

The rearrangement links TRBV20-1 to TRBJ2-3; 15 nucleotides line up with TRBD2. The germline V gene has CDR1 DFQATT and CDR2 SNEGSKA (reference sequence). The CDR3 has 16 amino acids. V lost 3 bases to trimming and J lost 2 bases; unmatched junction nucleotides: 3. CDR3 sequence (DNA): TGCAGTGCTAGGGGGACTAGCGGGAGGCTCACAGATACGCAGTATTTT. Encoded protein: CSARGTSGRLTDTQYF.

The CDR3 loop reads CASSPQGRTIPNEQFF. CDR3 DNA sequence: TGTGCCAGCAGCCCTCAGGGGCGGACTATACCCAATGAGCAGTTCTTC. The chain employs TRBV7-8 and TRBJ2-1; possibly TRBD1 or TRBD2 for D (6 bases each). This CDR3 region has 16 residues. V lost 5 bases to trimming and J lost 6 bases, with 20 bases between them. CDR1 and CDR2 from the germline V gene are SGHVS and FQNEAQ.

V usage is TRBV6-1 and J usage is TRBJ2-5; D not certain. CDR3 size: 14 residues. Germline CDR1 reads MNHNS; CDR2 reads SASEGT. V dropped 2 bases and J dropped 4 bases, with 11 bases sitting between them. CDR3 sequence (DNA): TGTGCCAGCAGTGAAATCGCCCGTGGAGAGACCCAGTACTTC. Its protein product is CASSEIARGETQYF.

The chain joins TRBV4-3 to TRBJ2-3; 8 bases are a match to TRBD2. Looked up from germline, CDR1 is LGHNA and CDR2 is YSLEER. The J segment lost 2 bases and the V segment lost 1 base, leaving 5 bases of the junction unmatched. CDR3 size: 16 residues. CDR3 DNA: TGCGCCAGCAGCCAAGGCAATAGCGGGGCCACAGATACGCAGTATTTT. The encoded protein is CASSQGNSGATDTQYF.

This rearrangement joins TRBV10-2 to TRBJ2-3; TRBD2 might be the D (5 bases). Looked up from germline, CDR1 is WSHSY and CDR2 is SAAADI. The CDR3 is 12 amino acids. Between the trimmed V and J ends, which lost 9 bases and 6 bases, there was a span of 13 bases. CDR3 DNA: TGCGCCAGTTTTTTGTCGGGGGATACGCAGTATTTT. Translation gives CASFLSGDTQYF.

V gene TRBV5-6 combines with J gene TRBJ2-7; D is ambiguous. Germline V gene sequence: CDR1 SGHDT, CDR2 YYEEEE. The V end lost 2 bases, the J end lost 0 bases, and 6 bases lay between the germline ends. The CDR3 runs 13 residues. In DNA, the CDR3 is TGTGCCAGCAGCTTTCGAAACTCCTACGAGCAGTACTTC. Residues: CASSFRNSYEQYF.

This clonotype was detected a few times. V usage is TRBV6-5 and J usage is TRBJ2-5; D may be TRBD1 (6 bases). Deletions cut 7 bases from V and 2 bases from J, with 17 bases between. CDR1 and CDR2 from the germline V gene are MNHEY and SVGAGI. This CDR3 contains 15 residues. The CDR3 coding sequence is TGTGCCAGCACCGGACTCTCAGGGGCACAAGAGACCCAGTACTTC. Translated: CASTGLSGAQETQYF.

This clonotype was detected a few times. The genes are TRBV20-1 and TRBJ2-7; D might be TRBD1 (6 bases). CDR3 length: 13 amino acids. The germline V and J ends were trimmed by 6 bases and 2 bases, with 14 bases remaining between them. Germline CDR1 DFQATT, CDR2 SNEGSKA (reference sequence). CDR3 residues: CSAIRGQTYEQYF. The CDR3 DNA reads TGCAGTGCAATTAGGGGACAAACCTACGAGCAGTACTTC.

This clonotype was observed a handful of times. The rearrangement joins TRBV12-3 or TRBV12-4 to TRBJ2-5; D is perhaps TRBD2 (6 bases). This CDR3 is built from 14 residues. The ends were cut back, 6 bases at V and 4 bases at J, with 15 bases in the middle. The CDR3 region has the DNA TGTGCCAGCAGCCAGGAGGGACGAGTAGAGACCCAGTACTTC. The encoded protein is CASSQEGRVETQYF.

V usage is TRBV24-1 and J usage is TRBJ2-5; no clear D. The CDR3 covers 13 residues. Germline V CDR1 and CDR2: KGHDR, SFDVKD. The V gene lost 3 bases and the J gene lost 0 bases, with 4 bases spanning the gap. CDR3 nucleotides: TGTGCCACCAGTGATCTCGACCAAGAGACCCAGTACTTC. Protein product: CATSDLDQETQYF.